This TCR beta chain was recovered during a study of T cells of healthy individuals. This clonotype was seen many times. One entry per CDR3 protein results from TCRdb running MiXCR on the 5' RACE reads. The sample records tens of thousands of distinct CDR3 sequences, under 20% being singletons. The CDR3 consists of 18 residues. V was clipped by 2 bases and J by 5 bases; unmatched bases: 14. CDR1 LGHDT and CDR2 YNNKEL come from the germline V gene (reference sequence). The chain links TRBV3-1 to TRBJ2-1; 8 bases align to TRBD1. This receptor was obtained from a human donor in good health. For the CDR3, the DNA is TGTGCCAGCAGCCAACCCCAGGGGGCGGGATGGGGAAACAATGAGCAGTTCTTC. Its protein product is CASSQPQGAGWGNNEQFF.